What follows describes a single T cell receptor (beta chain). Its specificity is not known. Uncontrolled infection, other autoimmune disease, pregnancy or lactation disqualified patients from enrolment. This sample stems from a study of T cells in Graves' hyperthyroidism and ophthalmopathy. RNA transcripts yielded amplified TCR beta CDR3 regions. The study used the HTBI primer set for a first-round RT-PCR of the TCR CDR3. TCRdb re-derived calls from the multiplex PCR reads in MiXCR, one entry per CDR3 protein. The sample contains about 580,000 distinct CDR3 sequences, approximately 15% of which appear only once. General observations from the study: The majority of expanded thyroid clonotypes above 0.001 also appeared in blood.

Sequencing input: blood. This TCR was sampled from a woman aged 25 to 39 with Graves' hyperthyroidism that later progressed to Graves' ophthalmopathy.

In DNA form, the CDR3 reads TGCGCCAGCAGCCCCACGACTAGCGGGATGCTTGGGACCCAGTACTTC. As protein: CASSPTTSGMLGTQYF. The chain joins TRBV4-1 to TRBJ2-5; 11 nucleotides align to TRBD2. This CDR3 region has 16 residues. V lost 4 bases and J lost 7; bases outside the gene matches: 11. CDR1 and CDR2 from the germline V gene are MGHRA and YSYEKL.